This T cell receptor (beta chain) was obtained from a study of early T cells in non-severe SARS-CoV-2 infection (dated by TCRdb to the early 2020s). About the investigation overall: Because TCR sequencing relied on bulk RNA taken from unsorted whole blood, pairing of alpha and beta chains was not possible.

The V and J ends are trimmed by 6 bases and 3 bases, leaving 21 bases between them. The cysteine opens and the phenylalanine closes a CDR3 of 17 amino acids. Only the CDR3 part of the read is kept: 51 bases, read in frame from the first base. Per the germline V gene, MNHEY is the CDR1 and SVGAGI is the CDR2. The study at large found these results: Matching against VDJdb was skewed toward anti-spike CD8 responses, likely underestimated virus-specific expansions, and missed private and CD4 specificities.

This clonotype has a handful of counts. The antigen it binds to is not known. Qualities for individual bases were not recorded, and no much larger clone is one base off. A case-control design nested within a healthcare worker cohort in London, UK, was used, with weekly nasopharyngeal swab PCR tests and blood sampling performed. Healthcare workers were recruited between 23 and 31 March 2020, during the week of the UK lockdown, and were followed weekly for up to roughly 15 weeks. To prepare the library, 5' RACE was applied. The data were produced on a NextSeq 500. In the TCR library protocol, unique molecular identifiers were attached to individual cDNA molecules to correct for PCR bias and sequencing error. Sequencing covered both TCR alpha and beta chains, and within each sample the abundances of alpha and beta sequences were tightly co-correlated. Per the source publication's procedure: Decombinator V4 was used to annotate TCR sequences for V gene, J gene and CDR3. Expanded TCRs were defined as changing significantly between any two time points under a Poisson model with p below 0.0001. TCR abundances were normalised to the total number of TCRs sequenced per sample and expressed as counts per million. TRAV1-2 paired with TRAJ12, TRAJ20 or TRAJ33 defined MAIT TCRs, while TRAV10 paired with TRAJ18 defined iNKT TCRs. A search of VDJdb, accessed on 1 November 2021, was run for TCRs annotated to CMV, EBV and SARS-CoV-2, with TCRs annotated for multiple antigens excluded. TCRdb applied fastp at Q25 and MiXCR to the public reads, then kept only in-frame beta chains. Rows with one shared CDR3 protein collapse into an entry with the most common genes and DNA. In this record, the V and J calls reflect TCRdb's handling and not the investigators' own analysis. The sample table contains over 55,000 distinct CDR3 sequences; only one count was recorded for about 9.3% of them. 1.2% of the sample belongs to the ten largest clones.

Sequencing was carried out using whole blood. The sequence is built from TRBV6-5 and TRBJ2-1; the D gene assignment is ambiguous. The TCR sequence derives from an adult who was a healthcare worker with PCR-confirmed SARS-CoV-2 infection or an uninfected control (not recorded which). CDR3 region: CASSHLGLAKGYNEQFF. The DNA sequence is TGTGCCAGCAGCCACCTAGGGCTGGCTAAGGGCTACAATGAGCAGTTCTTC.